The next 20 T cell receptor beta chains were all read from a single sample in a study of shared clonotypes between healthy human individuals. The table came from immunoSEQ multiplex PCR; TCRdb's copy has only in-frame clones and leaves some out. The table records a few hundred thousand clones, more than 95% of them present only once. The material sequenced was naive CD4+ T cells sorted from blood. The subset was: CD45RA+ positively selected. The origin of the receptors is a woman aged 25 to 45 in good health.

The genes are TRBV7-2 and TRBJ2-1, with 8 bases lining up with TRBD2. Germline-derived CDR1 and CDR2 are SGHTA and FQGNSA. J gave up 4 bases and V 3 bases, and 5 bases lay outside the gene matches. The CDR3 spans 15 residues. The CDR3, as DNA: TGTGCCAGCAGCTTCAGCGGGAGCGGGTACAATGAGCAGTTCTTC. Amino acid sequence: CASSFSGSGYNEQFF.

The chain combines TRBV27 with TRBJ2-2; D is possibly TRBD2 (6 bases). V lost 4 bases to trimming and J lost 4 bases, with 19 bases between them. The germline gives CDR1 MNHEY, CDR2 SMNVEV (reference sequence). The CDR3 sequence is 17 residues long. CDR3 region: CASSSDPMEGRTGELFF. In DNA, the CDR3 is TGTGCCAGCAGTTCAGACCCTATGGAGGGCCGCACCGGGGAGCTGTTTTTT.

The V call is TRBV5-1, the J call TRBJ2-7; maybe TRBD2 (5 bases). The germline gives CDR1 SGHRS, CDR2 YFSETQ. This CDR3 is built from 15 residues. V lost 1 base to trimming and J lost 2 bases, with 13 bases between them. CDR3 loop: CASSLSPTGTYEQYF. The CDR3 nucleotides read TGCGCCAGCAGCTTGTCGCCAACGGGGACCTACGAGCAGTACTTC.

The V gene is TRBV6-4, the J gene TRBJ1-2; D unclear. The CDR3 spans 12 residues. The ends were cut back, 4 bases at V and 8 bases at J, with 11 bases in the middle. CDR1 is MRHNA, CDR2 SNTAGT, per germline. The CDR3 reads CASSGGFGGYTF. The CDR3 nucleotides read TGTGCCAGCAGTGGCGGGTTTGGGGGCTACACCTTC.

This chain uses TRBV5-1 with TRBJ1-4, with D hard to call. Trimming shortened V by 1 base and J by 5 bases, and 15 bases separated the two germline ends. The CDR3 extends over 16 amino acids. The germline CDR1 and CDR2 sequences are SGHRS and YFSETQ. The CDR3 bases are TGCGCCAGCAGCTTGTTCGGCATACGGCCGAATGAAAAACTGTTTTTT. The encoded protein is CASSLFGIRPNEKLFF.

The J gene is TRBJ2-3, the V gene TRBV27; unclear D gene. CDR3 length: 13 residues. V gave up 3 bases and J gave up 3 bases, with 7 bases separating them. Looked up from germline, CDR1 is MNHEY and CDR2 is SMNVEV (reference sequence). The CDR3 protein is CASSFFGTDTQYF. CDR3 DNA sequence: TGTGCCAGCAGTTTCTTCGGGACAGATACGCAGTATTTT.

J is TRBJ2-7 and V is TRBV7-9; D possibly corresponds to TRBD2 (6 bases). Germline V gives CDR1 SEHNR, CDR2 FQNEAQ (reference sequence). V dropped 3 bases and J dropped 6 bases, with 9 bases sitting between them. This CDR3 contains 12 residues. The CDR3 here is CASSLTGSEQYF. As DNA, the CDR3 is TGTGCCAGCAGCTTGACCGGGAGCGAGCAGTACTTC.

The chain has TRBV19 and TRBJ2-7; 8 bases match TRBD2. The CDR3 has 13 residues. Germline CDR1 LNHDA, CDR2 SQIVND (reference sequence). The trim removed 4 bases at V and 9 bases at J, leaving 8 bases unmatched. The CDR3 is CASSTGGGISQYF. In DNA, the CDR3 is TGTGCCAGTAGTACCGGCGGGGGGATTTCGCAGTACTTC.

The V gene is TRBV18, the J gene TRBJ1-4; perhaps TRBD1 as D (6 bases). V lost 5 bases and J lost 8, with 24 bases in between. The CDR3 extends over 17 amino acids. Germline CDR1 and CDR2: KGHSH and LQKENI. CDR3 nucleotides: TGTGCCAGCTCAATTGCGACAGGCACCCTCGAGGGCGAAAAACTGTTTTTT. Its protein is CASSIATGTLEGEKLFF.

The chain joins TRBV6-5 to TRBJ2-7, with 10 bases identical to TRBD1. The germline CDR1 and CDR2 sequences are MNHEY and SVGAGI. V dropped 6 bases and J dropped 5; count of bases not matched to a gene: 7. CDR3 size: 14 residues. CDR3 residues: CASREDRGINEQYF. CDR3 coding DNA: TGTGCCAGCAGGGAGGACAGGGGGATTAACGAGCAGTACTTC.

The V gene is TRBV27, the J gene TRBJ2-3, with 14 bases aligning to TRBD2. The CDR3 consists of 16 residues. V dropped 4 bases and J dropped 5; count of bases not matched to a gene: 5. The germline gives CDR1 MNHEY, CDR2 SMNVEV (reference sequence). DNA of the CDR3: TGTGCCAGCAGTTCCAGGGGACTAGCGGGAGAAGATACGCAGTATTTT. Its protein is CASSSRGLAGEDTQYF.

This chain joins TRBV5-6 and TRBJ2-5; D is possibly TRBD2 (6 bases). The germline V and J ends were trimmed by 4 bases and 0 bases, with 7 bases remaining between them. Germline V lookup: CDR1 SGHDT, CDR2 YYEEEE. The CDR3 runs 13 residues. In DNA, the CDR3 is TGTGCCAGCAGCGGGAGGTACCAAGAGACCCAGTACTTC. It yields the protein CASSGRYQETQYF.

The genes are TRBV2 and TRBJ1-4, with D possibly being TRBD1 (6 bases). V lost 6 bases and J lost 11, with 19 bases in between. The CDR3 is made up of 14 amino acids. Germline V lookup: CDR1 SNHLY, CDR2 FYNNEI. The CDR3 DNA follows: TGTGCCAGCAGCCAGCACAGGGTAGAGGGGAAACTGTTTTTT. Its protein product is CASSQHRVEGKLFF.

V and J are TRBV4-1 and TRBJ1-4; tentative D call: TRBD1 (5 bases). V was trimmed by 0 bases and J by 11 bases, leaving 19 bases between them. The CDR3 is 16 residues long. Germline V lookup: CDR1 MGHRA, CDR2 YSYEKL. The CDR3 bases are TGCGCCAGCAGCCAAGATTCTACGGGACCGCGTATGAAACTGTTTTTT. Translated: CASSQDSTGPRMKLFF.

This chain joins TRBV19 and TRBJ1-1, with D hard to call. CDR3 length: 13 amino acids. CDR1 LNHDA and CDR2 SQIVND come from the germline V gene (reference sequence). The V gene lost 11 bases and the J gene lost 2 bases, with 15 bases spanning the gap. CDR3 DNA sequence: TGTGCCTCCGTTTCCCCCTTTAACACTGAAGCTTTCTTT. Its protein is CASVSPFNTEAFF.

This clone was seen once. This chain uses TRBV13 with TRBJ2-1; D is tentatively TRBD1 or TRBD2 (5 bases each). Germline lookup yields CDR1 PRHDT and CDR2 FYEKMQ (reference sequence). V was shortened by 5 bases and J by 4 bases, with 24 bases between the two germline ends. The CDR3 runs 18 residues. CDR3 DNA: TGTGCCAGCAGCCGCTTTTGGCTTCGGGACGGAGCTTACAATGAGCAGTTCTTC. This codes for CASSRFWLRDGAYNEQFF.

The chain combines TRBV6-6 with TRBJ2-7; 9 bases align to TRBD2. The J segment lost 4 bases and the V segment lost 0 bases, leaving 7 bases of the junction unmatched. The CDR3 is made up of 16 amino acids. CDR1 MNHNY and CDR2 SVGAGI come from the germline V gene (reference sequence). This chain's CDR3 is CASSYSGLAKRYEQYF. CDR3 in DNA: TGTGCCAGCAGTTACTCAGGACTAGCGAAGCGATACGAGCAGTACTTC.

The rearrangement links TRBV6-5 to TRBJ1-1; no clear D gene. V was pared by 7 bases and J by 3 bases, with 15 bases between. The CDR3 runs 14 residues. Germline-derived CDR1 and CDR2 are MNHEY and SVGAGI. In DNA form, the CDR3 reads TGTGCCAGCACTAATCCCCCTCGGGACACTGAAGCTTTCTTT. It encodes CASTNPPRDTEAFF.

The chain has TRBV6-1 and TRBJ1-4; 10 bases are shared with TRBD1. The CDR3 sequence is 15 residues long. Germline-derived CDR1 and CDR2 are MNHNS and SASEGT. The V and J ends lost 4 bases and 8 bases, in that order; junction bases with no gene match: 7. CDR3 in amino acids: CASSGPGQGWEKLFF. As DNA, the CDR3 is TGTGCCAGCAGTGGGCCGGGACAGGGGTGGGAAAAACTGTTTTTT.

This chain uses TRBV5-4 with TRBJ2-1, with 12 bases fitting TRBD2. The length of the CDR3 is 17 residues. The ends lost 5 bases at V and 1 base at J; junction bases unmatched: 7. Germline V lookup: CDR1 SGHNT, CDR2 YYREEE (reference sequence). The CDR3 loop reads CASRLTSGSLSYNEQFF. CDR3 DNA sequence: TGTGCCAGCAGGCTGACTAGCGGGAGTCTGTCCTACAATGAGCAGTTCTTC.